These 10 T cell receptor beta chains originate from one sample sequenced in a study of T cell responses to AZD1222 COVID-19 vaccine. Profiling relied on immunoSEQ multiplex PCR, and the TCRdb table lists in-frame clones only, not all of them. The table records 85,000 to 95,000 clones, almost 90% of them present only once. Sample: peripheral blood, taken on day 0 of AZD1222 vaccination. These receptor sequences come from an adult in good health.

The CDR3 reads CASSPRLGQGAGGAYNEQFF. DNA for the CDR3: TGTGCCAGCAGCCCCCGGTTGGGTCAAGGAGCGGGGGGGGCCTACAATGAGCAGTTCTTC. V usage is TRBV9 and J usage is TRBJ2-1; TRBD2 matches 10 bases. The length of the CDR3 is 20 residues. Germline CDR1 and CDR2: SGDLS and YYNGEE. J lost 2 bases, V lost 4 bases, and 18 bases had no gene match. Full variable domain (remainder filled in from reference TRBV9 and TRBJ2-1): DSGVTQTPKHLITATGQRVTLRCSPRSGDLSVYWYQQSLDQGLQFLIQYYNGEERAKGNILERFSAQQFPDLHSELNLSSLELGDSALYFCASSPRLGQGAGGAYNEQFFGPGTRLTVL.

V is TRBV5-1 and J is TRBJ2-1; TRBD2 aligns across 7 bases. This CDR3 spans 13 amino acids. The germline V gene encodes CDR1 SGHRS and CDR2 YFSETQ. The V and J ends lost 5 bases and 3 bases, in that order; junction bases with no gene match: 2. The CDR3 nucleotides are TGCGCCAGCAGGGCGGGGGACTACAATGAGCAGTTCTTC. Its protein product is CASRAGDYNEQFF.

The gene calls are TRBV7-2 and TRBJ1-1; 8 nucleotides agree with TRBD1. This CDR3 is 13 amino acids long. CDR1 is SGHTA and CDR2 is FQGNSA in the germline V gene. V trimming: 1 base; J trimming: 11 bases; junction bases outside the gene matches: 6. CDR3 coding DNA: TGTGCCAGCAGCTTAGAGGACAGGGTAAGCGCTTTCTTT. This gives the protein CASSLEDRVSAFF.

The chain employs TRBV7-9 and TRBJ1-1; D ambiguous. Trimming took off 2 bases at V and 2 bases at J, with 9 bases between the two ends. Germline values: CDR1 SEHNR, CDR2 FQNEAQ (reference sequence). CDR3 length: 14 amino acids. The CDR3 sequence is CASSLSHGNTEAFF. For the CDR3, the DNA is TGTGCCAGCAGCTTAAGCCACGGTAACACTGAAGCTTTCTTT.

The rearrangement joins TRBV11-2 to TRBJ2-7, with D perhaps TRBD2 (6 bases). Germline V gene lookup returns CDR1 SGHAT and CDR2 FQNNGV. This CDR3 region has 15 residues. The V end was cut by 3 bases, the J end by 4 bases, with 16 bases between. In DNA, the CDR3 is TGTGCCAGCAGCTTTTTGGAGGGGCTGGGGTACGAGCAGTACTTC. Translation: CASSFLEGLGYEQYF.

This chain joins TRBV11-1 and TRBJ2-3; D ambiguous. CDR1 SGHAT and CDR2 FQDESV come from the germline V gene (reference sequence). This CDR3 has 15 residues. Trimming removed 3 bases from V and 1 base from J, with 11 bases in between. CDR3 loop: CASSLRLFGTDTQYF. The CDR3 DNA reads as TGTGCCAGCAGCTTGCGCCTTTTTGGCACAGATACGCAGTATTTT.

The chain joins TRBV15 to TRBJ2-7, with D tentatively TRBD2 (5 bases). CDR1 is LNHNV and CDR2 is YYDKDF in the germline V gene (reference sequence). V was clipped by 6 bases and J by 4 bases, with 22 bases between them. The CDR3 has 16 amino acids. In DNA, the CDR3 is TGTGCCACCAGTACACGCAGTGAGGGCAGGCCATACGAGCAGTACTTC. Translation: CATSTRSEGRPYEQYF. Supplemented by reference TRBV15 and TRBJ2-7, the full variable domain reads DAMVIQNPRYQVTQFGKPVTLSCSQTLNHNVMYWYQQKSSQAPKLLFHYYDKDFNNEADTPDNFQSRRPNTSFCFLDIRSPGLGDTAMYLCATSTRSEGRPYEQYFGPGTRLTVT.

This chain connects TRBV9 to TRBJ2-1, with TRBD1 matching 7 bases. After removal of 3 bases from V and 4 bases from J, the junction contained 13 bases not matched to a gene. This CDR3 has 17 residues. Germline CDR1 is SGDLS and CDR2 is YYNGEE. This CDR3 reads CASSASATGELYNEQFF. The DNA of the CDR3 is TGTGCCAGCAGCGCTAGTGCTACAGGGGAACTGTACAATGAGCAGTTCTTC.

V gene TRBV14 combines with J gene TRBJ1-4; perhaps TRBD1 as D (5 bases). The V gene lost 1 base and the J gene lost 8 bases, with 26 bases spanning the gap. This CDR3 comprises 19 residues. Per germline, CDR1 SGHDN and CDR2 FVKESK. This CDR3 is CASSQGATGPMYPEEKLFF. CDR3 bases: TGTGCCAGCAGCCAAGGGGCCACAGGACCTATGTATCCGGAAGAAAAACTGTTTTTT.

CDR3 sequence reads: CASSLAGGRDSPLHF. The CDR3 coding sequence is TGCGCCAGCAGCTTGGCGGGGGGGCGTGATTCACCCCTCCACTTT. This rearrangement joins TRBV5-1 to TRBJ1-6; TRBD1 is a possible D gene (6 bases). This CDR3 contains 15 residues. From germline, CDR1 is SGHRS and CDR2 YFSETQ. V was trimmed by 0 bases and J by 8 bases, leaving 12 bases between them.